This T cell receptor (beta chain) came from a study of tumor-infiltrating lymphocytes in primary liver carcinoma. The authors made TCR beta cDNA from 400 to 600 ng total RNA with a constant-region primer. Libraries for TCR beta were built through three nested multiplex PCR rounds, which together made up a slightly modified ARM-PCR procedure. The opening two PCR rounds, ten to eleven cycles each, paired TRBV1-TRBV30 forward primers with a C-beta reverse primer. TCRdb reanalysed the multiplex PCR reads using MiXCR and keeps one entry per CDR3 protein. The repertoire holds about 35,000 distinct CDR3 sequences, with roughly 74% as singletons. In this sample, this clonotype turned up many times. RNA and DNA were co-extracted from roughly 20-30 mg of unsorted bulk tissue. V was shortened by 4 bases and J by 6 bases, with 6 bases between the two germline ends. Germline loops: CDR1 SEHNR, CDR2 FQNEAQ (reference sequence). The CDR3 is 11 residues long.

The genes are TRBV7-9 and TRBJ2-5; D uncertain. This TCR derives from a man in his forties with primary liver carcinoma and hepatitis B virus infection. The sequencing input was liver tumor tissue from sampling region 4. Subset noted: tumor region T4, right-lateral pole. For the CDR3, the DNA is TGTGCCAGCAGCTACGGGCAGACCCAGTACTTC. Its protein is CASSYGQTQYF.